This T cell receptor beta chain was profiled in a study of cytomegalovirus exposure and HLA in healthy donors. In the study overall: About 77 million unique TCRs from HLA-typed donors made up an early data release. Findings and limits, study-wide: Indistinguishable V segments, including TRBV6-2 and TRBV6-3, were excluded. Presence/absence analysis assumed near-uniform sequencing depth across donors. Later analysis demonstrated an association between a missense DCLRE1C variant and TCR beta V- and J-gene trimming.

This clone is a singleton in its sample. As yet, its antigen is unknown. PCR involved 60 Vbeta and 13 Jbeta primers. Sequencing was performed with immunoSEQ multiplex PCR; in TCRdb, only in-frame clones are kept and a portion is missing. This table has 150,000 or so clones, approximately 81% appearing once. Trimming at V came to 2 bases and at J to 3 bases, leaving 8 bases not matched to a gene. The germline V gene encodes CDR1 SGDLS and CDR2 YYNGEE. The CDR3 length is 15 residues. The V and J genes are TRBV9 and TRBJ2-7; TRBD1 aligns across 7 bases. The sequenced sample was PBMCs. This sequence originates from a female donor in good health and CMV-seronegative. CDR3 in DNA: TGTGCCAGCAGCGTGCAGGGGGAAAAAGACTACGAGCAGTACTTC. Translation: CASSVQGEKDYEQYF.